This T cell receptor (beta chain) was documented in a study of shared clonotypes between healthy human individuals. Repertoires were generated with immunoSEQ multiplex PCR, while TCRdb's copy carries only in-frame clones and drops some. Of roughly 2.5 million clones in the sample, approximately 92% were seen once. Overall study results and limits: Of the naive CD4 clonotypes, approximately 5% were shared across a few donors. What naive subsets generally showed was a larger estimated richness than memory subsets showed.

With regard to this clone: Antigen specificity is unknown. Mismatch with germline at one junction end may stem from a read error.

Nashville, Tennessee was home to all donors, who were Caucasian adults. This CDR3 has 14 residues. CDR1 is MNHEY and CDR2 is SVGAGI in the germline V gene. The TCR originated in a man between 18 and 29 years old in good health. Sequences were obtained from naive CD4+ T cells sorted from blood. Regarding subset: CD45RA+ positively selected. This sequence joins TRBV6-5 and TRBJ1-1; possible D gene TRBD1, 6 bases. CDR3 loop: CASSYPSVLGQKYF. CDR3 DNA sequence: TGTGCCAGCAGTTACCCATCCGTATTAGGACAGAAATACTTT.